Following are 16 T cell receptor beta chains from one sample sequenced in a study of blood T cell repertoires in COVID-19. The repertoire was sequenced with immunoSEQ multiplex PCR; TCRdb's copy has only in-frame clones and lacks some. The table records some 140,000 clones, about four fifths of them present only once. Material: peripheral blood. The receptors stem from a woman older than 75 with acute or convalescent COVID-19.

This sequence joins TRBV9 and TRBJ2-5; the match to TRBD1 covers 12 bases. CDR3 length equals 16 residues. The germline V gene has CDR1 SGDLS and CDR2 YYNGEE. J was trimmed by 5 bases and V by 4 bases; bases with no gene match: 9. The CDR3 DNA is TGTGCCAGCAGCCCCGACCCGGGACAGGGGGCCGAGACCCAGTACTTC. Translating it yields CASSPDPGQGAETQYF.

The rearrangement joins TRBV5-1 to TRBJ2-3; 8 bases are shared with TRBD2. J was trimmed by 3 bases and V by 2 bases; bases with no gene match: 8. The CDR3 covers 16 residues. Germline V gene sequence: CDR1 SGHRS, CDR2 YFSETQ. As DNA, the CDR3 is TGCGCCAGCAGCTTCTTAGCGGGGTACGGTACAGATACGCAGTATTTT. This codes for CASSFLAGYGTDTQYF.

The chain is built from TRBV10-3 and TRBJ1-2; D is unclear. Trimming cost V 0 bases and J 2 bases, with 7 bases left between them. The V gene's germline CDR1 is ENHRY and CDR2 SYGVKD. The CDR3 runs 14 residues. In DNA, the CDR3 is TGTGCCATCAGTGAGTCGAGAGGGAACTATGGCTACACCTTC. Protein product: CAISESRGNYGYTF.

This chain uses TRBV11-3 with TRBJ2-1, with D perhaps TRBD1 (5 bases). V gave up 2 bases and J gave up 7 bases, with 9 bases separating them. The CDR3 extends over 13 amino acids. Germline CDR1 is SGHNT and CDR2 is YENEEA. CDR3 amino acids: CASSLTDRNEQFF. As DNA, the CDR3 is TGTGCCAGCAGCTTAACCGACAGAAATGAGCAGTTCTTC.

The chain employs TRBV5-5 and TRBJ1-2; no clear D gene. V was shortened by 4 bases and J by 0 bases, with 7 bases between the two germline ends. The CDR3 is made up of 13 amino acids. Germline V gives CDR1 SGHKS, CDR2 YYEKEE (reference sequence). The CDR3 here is CASSREPNYGYTF. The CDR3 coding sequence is TGTGCCAGCAGCCGGGAACCTAACTATGGCTACACCTTC.

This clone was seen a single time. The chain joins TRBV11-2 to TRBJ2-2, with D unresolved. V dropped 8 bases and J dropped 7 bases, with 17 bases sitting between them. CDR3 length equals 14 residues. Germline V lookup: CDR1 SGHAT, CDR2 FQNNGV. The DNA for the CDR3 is TGTGCCAGCGAATCCCCCGGTCGTGACGGGGAGCTGTTTTTT. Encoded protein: CASESPGRDGELFF.

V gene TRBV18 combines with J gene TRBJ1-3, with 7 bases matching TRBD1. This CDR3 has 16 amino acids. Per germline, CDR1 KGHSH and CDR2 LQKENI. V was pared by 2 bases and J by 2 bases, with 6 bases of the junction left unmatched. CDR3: CASSPLLTGAGNTIYF. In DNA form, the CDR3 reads TGTGCCAGCTCACCATTACTAACAGGGGCTGGAAACACCATATATTTT.

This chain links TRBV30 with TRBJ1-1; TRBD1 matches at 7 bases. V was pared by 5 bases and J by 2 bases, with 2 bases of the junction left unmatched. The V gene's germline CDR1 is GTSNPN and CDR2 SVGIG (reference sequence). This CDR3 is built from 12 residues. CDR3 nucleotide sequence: TGTGCCTGGTGGGACAGAAACACTGAAGCTTTCTTT. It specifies CAWWDRNTEAFF.

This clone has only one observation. In DNA, the CDR3 is TGTGCCAGTAGTAACCTCCTGGCACGAAGTAACACTGAAGCTTTCTTT. Its translation is CASSNLLARSNTEAFF. This chain connects TRBV19 to TRBJ1-1; D not resolved. CDR1 and CDR2 (germline): LNHDA, SQIVND (reference sequence). The V end was cut by 4 bases, the J end by 2 bases, with 17 bases between. This CDR3 has 16 amino acids.

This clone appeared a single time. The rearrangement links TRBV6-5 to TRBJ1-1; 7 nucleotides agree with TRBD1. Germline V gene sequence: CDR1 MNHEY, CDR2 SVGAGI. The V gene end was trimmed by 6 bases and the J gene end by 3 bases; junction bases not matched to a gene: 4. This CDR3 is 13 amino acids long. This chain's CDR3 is CASRTGADTEAFF. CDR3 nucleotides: TGTGCCAGCAGAACAGGGGCAGACACTGAAGCTTTCTTT.

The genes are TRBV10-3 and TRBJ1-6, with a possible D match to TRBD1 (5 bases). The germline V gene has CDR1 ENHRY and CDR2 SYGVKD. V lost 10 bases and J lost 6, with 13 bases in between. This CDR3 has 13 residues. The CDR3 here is CASTGYPNSPLHF. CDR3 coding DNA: TGTGCCAGCACAGGTTACCCTAATTCACCCCTCCACTTT.

The chain's CDR3 is CASSLSHFYYGYTF. Written as DNA, the CDR3 is TGCGCCAGCAGCTTGAGTCATTTCTATTATGGCTACACCTTC. This sequence joins TRBV5-1 and TRBJ1-2; no clear D. CDR1 is SGHRS, CDR2 YFSETQ, per germline. V lost 1 base and J lost 5, with 12 bases in between. The CDR3 length is 14 residues.

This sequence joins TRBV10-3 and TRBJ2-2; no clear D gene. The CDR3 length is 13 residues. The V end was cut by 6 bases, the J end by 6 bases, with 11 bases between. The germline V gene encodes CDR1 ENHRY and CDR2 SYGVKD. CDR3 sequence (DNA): TGTGCCATCAGCGCGGTCACGTCCGGGGAGCTGTTTTTT. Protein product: CAISAVTSGELFF.

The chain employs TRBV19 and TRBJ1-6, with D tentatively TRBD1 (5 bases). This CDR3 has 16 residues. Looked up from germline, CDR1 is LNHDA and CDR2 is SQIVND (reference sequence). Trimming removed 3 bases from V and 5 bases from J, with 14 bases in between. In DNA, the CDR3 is TGTGCCAGTAGTATGGAGGGGCCAACCCATAATTCACCCCTCCACTTT. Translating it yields CASSMEGPTHNSPLHF.

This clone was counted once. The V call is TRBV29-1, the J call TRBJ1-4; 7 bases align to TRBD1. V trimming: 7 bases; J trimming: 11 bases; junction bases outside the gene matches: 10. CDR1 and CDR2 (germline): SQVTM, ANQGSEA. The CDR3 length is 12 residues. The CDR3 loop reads CSGGDRMKKLFF. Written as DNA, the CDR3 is TGCAGCGGGGGGGACAGAATGAAGAAACTGTTTTTT.

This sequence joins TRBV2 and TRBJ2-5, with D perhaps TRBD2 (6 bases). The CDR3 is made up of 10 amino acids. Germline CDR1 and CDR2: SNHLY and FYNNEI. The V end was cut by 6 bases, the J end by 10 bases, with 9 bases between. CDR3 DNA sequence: TGTGCCAGCAGCCAGGGAGGCCAGTACTTC. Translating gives CASSQGGQYF. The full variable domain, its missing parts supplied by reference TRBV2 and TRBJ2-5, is EPEVTQTPSHQVTQMGQEVILRCVPISNHLYFYWYRQILGQKVEFLVSFYNNEISEKSEIFDDQFSVERPDGSNFTLKIRSTKLEDSAMYFCASSQGGQYFGPGTRLLVL.